Shown below are 32 T cell receptor beta chains from a single sample sequenced in a study of blood T cell repertoires in COVID-19. Sequencing was performed with immunoSEQ multiplex PCR; in TCRdb, only in-frame clones are kept and a portion is missing. The top ten clones hold approximately 1.3% of a sample with about 170,000 clones, 70% to 90% of them seen once. Sample: peripheral blood. The receptor source for this set is a man in his 60s who had recovered from COVID-19.

CDR3 DNA sequence: TGCGCCAGCAGCTGGACAGGGGAAAGCAATCAGCCCCAGCATTTT. It yields the protein CASSWTGESNQPQHF. The chain uses TRBV5-1 and TRBJ1-5, with 9 bases aligning to TRBD1. Germline V lookup: CDR1 SGHRS, CDR2 YFSETQ. The CDR3 covers 15 residues. V lost 3 bases, J lost 1 base, and 2 bases stayed unmatched.

The rearrangement uses TRBV18 and TRBJ1-6, with 12 bases identical to TRBD1. The CDR3 is made up of 16 amino acids. Trimming took 6 bases from V and 7 from J; bases not matched to a gene: 7. Per the germline V gene, CDR1 is KGHSH and CDR2 is LQKENI. This CDR3 reads CASSGTGGLDNSPLHF. The CDR3, as DNA: TGTGCCAGCTCCGGGACAGGGGGCTTAGACAATTCACCCCTCCACTTT.

This chain links TRBV4-1 with TRBJ2-3; a possible D gene is TRBD1 (5 bases). This CDR3 has 16 residues. In germline, CDR1 is MGHRA, CDR2 YSYEKL. V shed 3 bases and J shed 1 base, with 14 bases lying between them. The CDR3 DNA is TGCGCCAGCAGCCAGTCACAGGAGATCGGCACAGATACGCAGTATTTT. Translating gives CASSQSQEIGTDTQYF.

This clone was seen only a few times. The chain combines TRBV2 with TRBJ1-4; tentative D call: TRBD1 (6 bases). The germline V gene has CDR1 SNHLY and CDR2 FYNNEI. This CDR3 has 19 residues. The V end lost 4 bases, the J end lost 7 bases, and 28 bases lay between the germline ends. The CDR3 nucleotides read TGTGCCAGCAGTGGGGGCGTACAGGGCGGGTTGTCTTCGGGTGAAAAACTGTTTTTT. Residues: CASSGGVQGGLSSGEKLFF.

The rearrangement uses TRBV7-2 and TRBJ2-7; 13 bases are shared with TRBD2. J gave up 6 bases and V 3 bases, and 5 bases lay outside the gene matches. The CDR3 totals 15 residues. The germline gives CDR1 SGHTA, CDR2 FQGNSA. CDR3 bases: TGTGCCAGCAGCTTCGGACTAGCGGGGGACGGCGAGCAGTACTTC. Amino acid sequence: CASSFGLAGDGEQYF.

The V call is TRBV11-3, the J call TRBJ2-3; D is possibly TRBD2 (5 bases). Per the germline V gene, CDR1 is SGHNT and CDR2 is YENEEA. The ends were cut back, 1 base at V and 5 bases at J, with 16 bases in the middle. The CDR3 is made up of 16 amino acids. The CDR3 is CASSLGAAPGGDTQYF. In DNA, the CDR3 is TGTGCCAGCAGCTTAGGAGCCGCACCCGGAGGAGATACGCAGTATTTT.

J is TRBJ2-2 and V is TRBV11-2, with 9 bases fitting TRBD2. V gave up 3 bases and J gave up 3 bases; unmatched junction bases: 11. This CDR3 contains 18 residues. Germline CDR1 reads SGHAT; CDR2 reads FQNNGV. The DNA for the CDR3 is TGTGCCAGCAGCTTCCAATCTCGCGGGGGGGCGGACACCGGGGAGCTGTTTTTT. Amino acids: CASSFQSRGGADTGELFF.

About this clone: The junction departs from germline at one end; a sequencing error may be responsible. The chain employs TRBV7-7 and TRBJ2-5; 13 bases agree with TRBD2. This CDR3 contains 16 residues. Germline V gene lookup returns CDR1 SSHAT and CDR2 FNYEAQ (reference sequence). The CDR3 here is CASSPGLAGAQETQYF. Written as DNA, the CDR3 is TGTGCTAGCAGCCCCGGACTAGCGGGGGCCCAAGAGACCCAGTACTTC.

The rearrangement joins TRBV7-3 to TRBJ2-3; weak D call: TRBD1 (6 bases). This CDR3 spans 13 amino acids. Germline CDR1 is SGHTA and CDR2 is FQGTGA. V dropped 5 bases and J dropped 3 bases, with 9 bases sitting between them. Here the CDR3 DNA reads TGTGCCAGCAGCCAGCAGGGGACAGATACGCAGTATTTT. Translation gives CASSQQGTDTQYF. Complete variable domain (other parts from reference TRBV7-3 and TRBJ2-3): GAGVSQTPSNKVTEKGKYVELRCDPISGHTALYWYRQSLGQGPEFLIYFQGTGAADDSGLPNDRFFAVRPEGSVSTLKIQRTERGDSAVYLCASSQQGTDTQYFGPGTRLTVL.

This chain links TRBV18 with TRBJ1-1; a weak D match, TRBD1 (5 bases). Germline V lookup: CDR1 KGHSH, CDR2 LQKENI. Trimming pared 3 bases from V and 1 base from J, leaving 12 bases between. This CDR3 spans 15 amino acids. CDR3 sequence: CASSPLGQRNTEAFF. CDR3 nucleotides: TGTGCCAGCTCACCCCTGGGGCAGAGGAACACTGAAGCTTTCTTT.

Concerning this clone itself: At one boundary the junction diverges from the germline segment, which might be a read error. The DNA for the CDR3 is TGTGCCAGCGGATACAGTGGCTATGATTCACCCCTCCACTTT. Translating gives CASGYSGYDSPLHF. V and J are TRBV27 and TRBJ1-6; D gene ambiguous. The CDR3 covers 14 residues. Per germline, CDR1 MNHEY and CDR2 SMNVEV (reference sequence).

V is TRBV7-2 and J is TRBJ2-7; the D gene is possibly TRBD1 (5 bases). This CDR3 has 14 amino acids. Germline lookup yields CDR1 SGHTA and CDR2 FQGNSA. Trimming stripped 2 bases from V and 2 bases from J, with 10 bases between. The CDR3 here is CASSLQPTAYEQYF. The CDR3 nucleotides read TGTGCCAGCAGCTTACAACCGACAGCCTACGAGCAGTACTTC.

The chain uses TRBV18 and TRBJ2-5, with D possibly being TRBD1 (5 bases). CDR3 size: 14 residues. CDR1 and CDR2 (germline): KGHSH, LQKENI. Deletions cut 1 base from V and 4 bases from J, with 10 bases between. The CDR3: CASSPRGPPETQYF. CDR3 nucleotide sequence: TGTGCCAGCTCACCACGGGGCCCTCCAGAGACCCAGTACTTC.

The V and J genes are TRBV10-3 and TRBJ1-1, with D tentatively TRBD1 (6 bases). The germline V gene has CDR1 ENHRY and CDR2 SYGVKD. The V end lost 7 bases, the J end lost 1 base, and 10 bases lay between the germline ends. This CDR3 is 13 amino acids long. CDR3 bases: TGTGCCATCAAGGGGGTGGAGAACACTGAAGCTTTCTTT. This encodes CAIKGVENTEAFF.

This clone was recorded only once. The chain is built from TRBV7-2 and TRBJ2-1; 10 bases are shared with TRBD2. J was trimmed by 3 bases and V by 5 bases; bases with no gene match: 4. Germline lookup yields CDR1 SGHTA and CDR2 FQGNSA. CDR3 length: 15 amino acids. In DNA, the CDR3 is TGTGCCAGCAGCCGCGGACTAGCGGACTACAATGAGCAGTTCTTC. Residues: CASSRGLADYNEQFF.

V is TRBV6-5 and J is TRBJ1-1; TRBD1 is a possible D gene (6 bases). This CDR3 has 13 amino acids. Germline-derived CDR1 and CDR2 are MNHEY and SVGAGI. V shed 7 bases and J shed 5 bases, with 14 bases lying between them. The CDR3 sequence is CASKSGTLTEAFF. DNA for the CDR3: TGTGCCAGCAAGTCCGGGACACTGACTGAAGCTTTCTTT.

This sequence joins TRBV9 and TRBJ1-2; 7 bases align to TRBD1. CDR1 is SGDLS, CDR2 YYNGEE, per germline. This CDR3 spans 16 amino acids. V lost 2 bases, J lost 2 bases, and 9 bases stayed unmatched. The CDR3 DNA is TGTGCCAGCAGCGTTGGAGGGCAGGGGGGCAACTATGGCTACACCTTC. It specifies CASSVGGQGGNYGYTF. Complete variable domain (other parts from reference TRBV9 and TRBJ1-2): DSGVTQTPKHLITATGQRVTLRCSPRSGDLSVYWYQQSLDQGLQFLIQYYNGEERAKGNILERFSAQQFPDLHSELNLSSLELGDSALYFCASSVGGQGGNYGYTFGSGTRLTVV.

The chain combines TRBV7-2 with TRBJ2-7, with D perhaps matching TRBD1 (6 bases). This CDR3 comprises 14 residues. Between the trimmed V and J ends, which lost 1 base and 6 bases, there was a span of 13 bases. Germline V gene sequence: CDR1 SGHTA, CDR2 FQGNSA. The CDR3 sequence is CASSLGQATGEQYF. CDR3 nucleotides: TGTGCCAGCAGCTTAGGACAGGCCACGGGCGAGCAGTACTTC. The variable domain in full, with the rest retrieved from reference TRBV7-2 and TRBJ2-7, is GAGVSQSPSNKVTEKGKDVELRCDPISGHTALYWYRQSLGQGLEFLIYFQGNSAPDKSGLPSDRFSAERTGGSVSTLTIQRTQQEDSAVYLCASSLGQATGEQYFGPGTRLTVT.

This clone came up once. V gene TRBV4-3 combines with J gene TRBJ2-2; the match to TRBD1 covers 7 bases. Germline trimming cut 4 bases from V and 4 bases from J; bases unmatched to any gene: 9. CDR3 length: 16 residues. Germline-derived CDR1 and CDR2 are LGHNA and YSLEER. The CDR3 sequence: CASSPHAGTATGELFF. CDR3 sequence (DNA): TGCGCCAGCAGCCCCCATGCCGGGACAGCCACCGGGGAGCTGTTTTTT.

The CDR3 DNA reads TGTGCCAGCAGCTTCTGGACAGGGGGAACCGGGGAGCTGTTTTTT. Its translation is CASSFWTGGTGELFF. The gene calls are TRBV7-6 and TRBJ2-2; 10 bases map to TRBD1. Per germline, CDR1 SGHVS and CDR2 FNYEAQ. CDR3 length: 15 amino acids. The V and J ends lost 3 bases and 5 bases, in that order; junction bases with no gene match: 3.

Only one count was recorded for this clone. V usage is TRBV27 and J usage is TRBJ1-4; 7 nucleotides match TRBD1. J lost 2 bases, V lost 6 bases, and 9 bases had no gene match. The CDR3 sequence is 16 residues long. Germline loops: CDR1 MNHEY, CDR2 SMNVEV (reference sequence). CDR3 sequence reads: CASSLIGDSTNEKLFF. As DNA, the CDR3 is TGTGCCAGCAGCCTTATTGGGGACAGCACTAATGAAAAACTGTTTTTT.

The chain employs TRBV4-1 and TRBJ2-3, with a possible D match to TRBD1 (6 bases). This CDR3 spans 15 amino acids. From germline, CDR1 is MGHRA and CDR2 YSYEKL. The V and J ends lost 4 bases and 9 bases respectively, with 20 bases between them. The CDR3 spells CASSPDPNRVGTQYF. CDR3 sequence (DNA): TGCGCCAGCAGCCCCGACCCCAACAGGGTCGGAACGCAGTATTTT.

This clone was seen repeatedly, ten times or more. The chain joins TRBV4-1 to TRBJ1-4, with 11 bases aligning to TRBD1. The CDR3 covers 16 residues. V lost 1 base to trimming and J lost 6 bases; unmatched junction nucleotides: 4. The germline gives CDR1 MGHRA, CDR2 YSYEKL. The CDR3 DNA is TGCGCCAGCAGCCAAGGGACAGGGGGCCCTTATGAAAAACTGTTTTTT. This codes for CASSQGTGGPYEKLFF.

The genes are TRBV6-5 and TRBJ1-2; maybe TRBD1 (6 bases). Germline V gene data show CDR1 as MNHEY and CDR2 as SVGAGI. This CDR3 region has 15 residues. V was shortened by 4 bases and J by 2 bases, with 14 bases between the two germline ends. The CDR3 reads CASSSSGARNYGYTF. The CDR3 DNA is TGTGCCAGCAGTTCATCAGGGGCCCGAAACTATGGCTACACCTTC.

The chain links TRBV5-1 to TRBJ1-6; no clear D gene. The germline V gene encodes CDR1 SGHRS and CDR2 YFSETQ. The CDR3 spans 15 residues. Trimming took off 0 bases at V and 1 base at J, with 5 bases between the two ends. The CDR3 sequence is CASSLGGSYNSPLHF. Here the CDR3 DNA reads TGCGCCAGCAGCTTGGGCGGATCCTATAATTCACCCCTCCACTTT.

V and J are TRBV5-1 and TRBJ2-1, with TRBD2 matching over 9 bases. The V and J ends lost 5 bases and 7 bases, in that order; junction bases with no gene match: 7. CDR3 size: 14 residues. Looked up from germline, CDR1 is SGHRS and CDR2 is YFSETQ. CDR3 residues: CASRETSGMNEQFF. The CDR3 DNA sequence: TGCGCCAGCAGGGAGACTAGCGGTATGAATGAGCAGTTCTTC.

This clone was counted a single time. V usage is TRBV2 and J usage is TRBJ2-1; D possibly corresponds to TRBD1 (6 bases). The germline gives CDR1 SNHLY, CDR2 FYNNEI. The CDR3 covers 15 residues. V lost 4 bases and J 2 bases, leaving 12 bases between the germline ends. The DNA of the CDR3 is TGTGCCAGCAGTGCCCGGACAGACACCTACAATGAGCAGTTCTTC. Residues: CASSARTDTYNEQFF.

This chain links TRBV5-4 with TRBJ2-1; the match to TRBD1 covers 9 bases. V lost 4 bases, J lost 10 bases, and 12 bases stayed unmatched. Germline values: CDR1 SGHNT, CDR2 YYREEE (reference sequence). CDR3 length: 15 amino acids. CDR3 amino acids: CASSRDRDGYWEQFF. CDR3 DNA: TGTGCCAGCAGCCGGGACAGGGACGGGTATTGGGAGCAGTTCTTC.

The CDR3 loop reads CASSYGRGPDNSPLHF. The CDR3, as DNA: TGTGCCAGCAGTTACGGCAGGGGGCCGGATAATTCACCCCTCCACTTT. This sequence joins TRBV6-5 and TRBJ1-6, with 8 bases fitting TRBD1. After removal of 2 bases from V and 5 bases from J, the junction contained 5 bases not matched to a gene. The CDR3 sequence is 16 residues long. CDR1 and CDR2 (germline): MNHEY, SVGAGI.

The rearrangement uses TRBV9 and TRBJ1-4; D is undetermined. There are 16 residues in the CDR3. Germline V lookup: CDR1 SGDLS, CDR2 YYNGEE. Trimming removed 0 bases at V and 8 bases at J, with 17 bases between. This CDR3 is CASSVGTSNLGEKLFF. CDR3 in DNA: TGTGCCAGCAGCGTAGGCACTAGCAACCTAGGGGAAAAACTGTTTTTT. The full variable domain, its missing parts supplied by reference TRBV9 and TRBJ1-4, is DSGVTQTPKHLITATGQRVTLRCSPRSGDLSVYWYQQSLDQGLQFLIQYYNGEERAKGNILERFSAQQFPDLHSELNLSSLELGDSALYFCASSVGTSNLGEKLFFGSGTQLSVL.

The chain joins TRBV10-3 to TRBJ1-5; D possibly corresponds to TRBD1 (6 bases). The length of the CDR3 is 17 residues. V was pared by 2 bases and J by 0 bases, with 14 bases between. Germline V CDR1 and CDR2: ENHRY, SYGVKD. CDR3 amino acids: CAISEDRSMNSNQPQHF. In DNA, the CDR3 is TGTGCCATCAGTGAGGACAGGTCTATGAATAGCAATCAGCCCCAGCATTTT.

Of note for this clone: One junction end disagrees with the germline gene, perhaps due to a read error. In nucleotides, the CDR3 is TGCAGTGCTACTACTAGGGACAGGGGAGTATTC. Encoded protein: CSATTRDRGVF. The chain couples TRBV20-1 to TRBJ2-7; 10 positions agree with TRBD1. The CDR3 length is 11 residues. Germline-derived CDR1 and CDR2 are DFQATT and SNEGSKA (reference sequence).